This is a list of T cell receptor beta chains from one sample in a study of blood T cells in healthy people across ages. TCRdb re-called the 5' RACE reads with MiXCR, one entry per CDR3 protein. The data contain about 500,000 distinct CDR3 sequences, approximately 25% of them seen just once; the ten biggest clones take up roughly 10%. Another study also made use of these data, one on T cells of mothers and their children.

Sequenced sample: blood. The receptors here all came from a boy younger than 18 in good health. The CDR3 runs from the conserved cysteine through the conserved F or W.

TRBJ1-2	TRBV29-1	CSAAGLAGYGYTF
TRBJ2-1	TRBV20-1	CSAREWSNEQFF
TRBJ2-1	TRBV9	CASSPRLAGGHEQFF
TRBJ2-5	TRBV7-2	CASSYTGGGETQYF
TRBJ2-5	TRBV20-1	CSAKGTGQGPQETQYF
TRBJ2-1	TRBV9	CASSGGAGSYNEQFF
TRBJ2-5	TRBV4-3	CASSQQLSGTGGQETRYF
TRBJ2-2	TRBV9	CASSVAKGNTGELFF
TRBJ2-1	TRBV13	CASSYRTAFSYEQFF
TRBJ2-2	TRBV11-3	CASSLSPNPAGELFF
TRBJ2-2	TRBV19	CASSMGSYSGELFF
TRBJ2-3	TRBV20-1	CSAPSRAVPDTQYF
TRBJ1-2	TRBV2	CASSEGVGFAYGYTF
TRBJ2-4	TRBV12-3/TRBV12-4	CASSSQAGAGIGYIQYF
TRBJ2-7	TRBV6-6	CASSYGSGGAYEQYF
TRBJ1-2	TRBV9	CASSPIPANYGYTF
TRBJ2-3	TRBV7-9	CASSLGGNTQYF
TRBJ1-4	TRBV6-5	CASSYLGPIGEKLFF
TRBJ2-1	TRBV4-2	CASSQVFGDEQFF
TRBJ2-7	TRBV28	CASTIGQGVYEQYF
-	TRBV12-3/TRBV12-4	CASTGDRDEQYF
TRBJ2-1	TRBV4-3	CASSPSLRSGKTNEQFF
-	TRBV4-1	CASSQGAPDEQYF
TRBJ2-5	TRBV3-1	CASSQDQAGKYQETQYF
TRBJ2-6	TRBV9	CASSSQSSGANVLTF
TRBJ2-2	TRBV5-1	CASSLQQGNTGELFF
TRBJ2-5	TRBV29-1	CSVGQPQRDGQYF
TRBJ2-3	TRBV5-1	CASSAGPAGDLSTDTQYF
TRBJ1-1	TRBV15	CATSMTPSRMNTEAFF
TRBJ2-5	TRBV6-5	CASSLIGPQETQYF